The T cell receptor beta chain under discussion was sequenced for a study of T cells in Graves' hyperthyroidism and ophthalmopathy. Across the study: Peripheral blood draws took place at initial diagnosis, ahead of any treatment.

Per the germline V gene, CDR1 is ENHRY and CDR2 is SYGVKD. This CDR3 spans 14 amino acids. Trimming took off 0 bases at V and 6 bases at J, with 11 bases between the two ends. TCR beta CDR3 regions were amplified from RNA transcripts. In the first-round RT-PCR of the TCR CDR3, the HTBI primer set was used. Each CDR3 protein gets one entry after TCRdb re-called the multiplex PCR reads with MiXCR. Among roughly 240,000 distinct CDR3 sequences listed, approximately 23% were seen once. Uncontrolled infection, other autoimmune disease, pregnancy or lactation led to exclusion. The sample taken for sequencing was blood. The chain carries TRBV10-3 and TRBJ1-2; D uncertain. The receptor comes from a woman aged 40 to 55 with Graves' ophthalmopathy. CDR3 amino acids: CAISESGGLDGYTF. The CDR3 DNA sequence: TGTGCCATCAGTGAGTCAGGAGGGCTAGATGGCTACACCTTC.